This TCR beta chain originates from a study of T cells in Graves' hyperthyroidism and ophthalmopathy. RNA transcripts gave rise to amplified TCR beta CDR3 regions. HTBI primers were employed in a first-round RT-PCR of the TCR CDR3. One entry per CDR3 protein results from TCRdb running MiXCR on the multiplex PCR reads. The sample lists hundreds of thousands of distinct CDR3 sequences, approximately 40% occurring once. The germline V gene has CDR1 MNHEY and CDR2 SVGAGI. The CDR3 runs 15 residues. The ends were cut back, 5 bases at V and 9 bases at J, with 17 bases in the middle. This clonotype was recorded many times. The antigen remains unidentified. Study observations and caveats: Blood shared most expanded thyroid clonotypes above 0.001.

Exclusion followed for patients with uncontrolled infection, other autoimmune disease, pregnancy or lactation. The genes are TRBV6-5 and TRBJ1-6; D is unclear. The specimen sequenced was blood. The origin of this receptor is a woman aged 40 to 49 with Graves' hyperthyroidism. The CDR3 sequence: CASSLDGLAGSPLHF. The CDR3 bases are TGTGCCAGCAGTCTCGACGGACTCGCGGGTTCACCCCTCCACTTT.